Listed below are T cell receptor beta chains from one sample, sequenced in a study of OX40 agonist ivuxolimab in advanced cancers. The assay was immunoSEQ multiplex PCR, and TCRdb's table has in-frame clones only and misses some. The table has over 55,000 clones, around 84% seen once. The starting material was CD4+ or CD8+ T cells sorted from blood, obtained in a trial of the OX40 agonist ivuxolimab. Every receptor here comes from an adult with an advanced solid tumor such as melanoma, head and neck, liver or kidney cancer. Each CDR3 is given with its conserved first and last residue. A D gene is named only where the DNA matches it firmly. The size field is filled for only some rows; it gives once, few, many or a size class.

cdr3_aa cdr3_nt d_call clone_size j_call v_call
CASSFLPQDRPNTEAFF TGTGCCAGCAGCTTCTTACCCCAGGACAGGCCGAACACTGAAGCTTTCTTT TRBD1 - TRBJ1-1 TRBV7-9
CAWSLRGGQETQYF TGTGCCTGGAGTTTGCGAGGGGGCCAAGAGACCCAGTACTTC - - TRBJ2-5 TRBV30
CASSLGGSSYEQYF TGCGCCAGCAGCTTGGGGGGCAGCTCCTACGAGCAGTACTTC - - TRBJ2-7 TRBV5-1
CASSVLTGQAGGYTF TGTGCCAGCAGCGTACTGACCGGACAGGCGGGGGGCTACACCTTC TRBD1 - TRBJ1-2 TRBV9
CASSIDPLLAFSLSSYNEQFF TGTGCCAGTAGTATAGATCCCTTGTTGGCATTTTCATTGAGCTCCTATAATGAGCAGTTCTTC - - TRBJ2-1 TRBV19
CAWRQEGSNQPQHF TGTGCCTGGAGGCAGGAAGGGAGCAATCAGCCCCAGCATTTT - - TRBJ1-5 TRBV30
CASSQDGLWGYGYTF TGCGCCAGCAGCCAAGATGGCCTCTGGGGCTATGGCTACACCTTC - - TRBJ1-2 TRBV4-1
CASSQPTVGETQYF TGCGCCAGCAGCCAGCCGACAGTTGGAGAGACCCAGTACTTC - - TRBJ2-5 TRBV4-1
CATSRDRGRGYGYTF TGTGCCACCAGCAGAGATCGGGGAAGGGGCTATGGCTACACCTTC - once TRBJ1-2 TRBV15
CASSHLRDRSYNEQFF TGCGCCAGCAGCCATCTCCGGGACAGGAGCTACAATGAGCAGTTCTTC TRBD1 few TRBJ2-1 TRBV4-1
CASSLTFRSGGRSEDTQYF TGTGCCAGCAGCTTAACCTTCCGTAGCGGGGGTAGATCGGAAGATACGCAGTATTTT TRBD2 few TRBJ2-3 TRBV13
CASSVPTGSGAFF TGTGCCAGCAGCGTCCCAACAGGGTCGGGCGCTTTCTTT - - TRBJ1-1 TRBV11-2
CASSSTSGASTDTQYF TGTGCCAGCAGCTCCACATCAGGGGCTAGCACAGATACGCAGTATTTT - - TRBJ2-3 TRBV5-6
CASSRGQSNQPQHF TGTGCCAGCAGTAGGGGACAGAGCAATCAGCCCCAGCATTTT TRBD1 - TRBJ1-5 TRBV6-5
CAWSPGQGSYEQYF TGTGCCTGGAGCCCTGGACAGGGCTCCTACGAGCAGTACTTC TRBD1 - TRBJ2-7 TRBV30
CASSLGTLNTEAFF TGTGCCAGCAGCCTAGGGACTTTGAACACTGAAGCTTTCTTT - few TRBJ1-1 TRBV13